The following is a T cell receptor (beta chain) sequence with its context. Sample barcodes and UMIs were carried by the TCR alpha and TCR beta cDNA libraries that 5'RACE generated with constant-segment primers. TCRdb re-called the 5' RACE reads with MiXCR, one entry per CDR3 protein. This repertoire shows some 600,000 distinct CDR3 sequences, roughly a sixth found once; its top ten account for around 8.1%. The source of the sample is a study of T-cell memory formation after mild COVID-19. Input material: PBMCs or a T cell subset sorted from them (not recorded which). This clonotype was sampled from an adult woman who had mild COVID-19 (a few samples of this study predate the infection). Cell type and time point are not known.

The CDR3 sequence: CSALPGLHREQFF. DNA of the CDR3: TGCAGTGCCTTACCGGGACTCCACCGAGAGCAGTTCTTC. The chain recombines TRBV20-1 with TRBJ2-1; possible D gene TRBD2, 6 bases. This CDR3 has 13 amino acids. The V end was cut by 6 bases, the J end by 10 bases, with 19 bases between. Germline lookup yields CDR1 DFQATT and CDR2 SNEGSKA (reference sequence).